The 22 T cell receptor beta chains in this list originate from one sample, sequenced in a study of tumor T cells in aggressive B-cell lymphoma. Assay: immunoSEQ multiplex PCR; the TCRdb copy retains only in-frame clones and omits some. The sample lists 2,000 to 2,500 clones, more than 75% occurring once. Sequencing was performed on tumor tissue. The receptor set was obtained from an adult with diffuse large B cell lymphoma.

This clone was picked up a small number of times. The chain uses TRBV30 and TRBJ2-5; the D is unclear. Germline values: CDR1 GTSNPN, CDR2 SVGIG (reference sequence). This CDR3 is 13 amino acids long. V dropped 2 bases and J dropped 2 bases, with 9 bases sitting between them. The DNA of the CDR3 is TGTGCCTGGAGTCCAACGGTACAAGAGACCCAGTACTTC. Its protein product is CAWSPTVQETQYF. The variable domain in full, with the rest retrieved from reference TRBV30 and TRBJ2-5, is SQTIHQWPATLVQPVGSPLSLECTVEGTSNPNLYWYRQAAGRGLQLLFYSVGIGQISSEVPQNLSASRPQDRQFILSSKKLLLSDSGFYLCAWSPTVQETQYFGPGTRLLVL.

With regard to this clone: Other DNA sequences in this specimen translate into the identical CDR3. V is TRBV7-2 and J is TRBJ2-3; 7 positions agree with TRBD2. This CDR3 spans 16 amino acids. J gave up 3 bases and V 4 bases, and 10 bases lay outside the gene matches. Germline V gives CDR1 SGHTA, CDR2 FQGNSA. This chain's CDR3 is CASSSGLVGWTDTQYF. DNA for the CDR3: TGTGCCAGCAGCTCTGGACTAGTGGGTTGGACAGATACGCAGTATTTT.

This rearrangement joins TRBV4-1 to TRBJ2-5; 11 positions match TRBD2. Germline CDR1 and CDR2: MGHRA and YSYEKL. There are 15 residues in the CDR3. V lost 1 base, J lost 7 bases, and 5 bases stayed unmatched. The CDR3 spells CASSQGLAGRGTQYF. CDR3 DNA: TGCGCCAGCAGCCAAGGACTAGCGGGGCGGGGGACCCAGTACTTC.

The chain links TRBV4-1 to TRBJ2-3; 8 bases map to TRBD1. This CDR3 comprises 16 residues. Trimming at V came to 2 bases and at J to 2 bases, leaving 6 bases not matched to a gene. Germline CDR1 is MGHRA and CDR2 is YSYEKL. In nucleotides, the CDR3 is TGCGCCAGCAGCCAAAGTCCAGGGGGCTACACAGATACGCAGTATTTT. Protein: CASSQSPGGYTDTQYF.

The chain couples TRBV7-9 to TRBJ2-7; a possible D gene is TRBD1 (6 bases). The CDR3 extends over 15 amino acids. The ends were cut back, 6 bases at V and 6 bases at J, with 21 bases in the middle. Looked up from germline, CDR1 is SEHNR and CDR2 is FQNEAQ (reference sequence). CDR3 sequence: CASSSHHLQGAEQYF. Here the CDR3 DNA reads TGTGCCAGCAGTTCCCATCACTTACAGGGAGCCGAGCAGTACTTC.

V and J are TRBV5-4 and TRBJ2-7; D ambiguous. Trimming pared 3 bases from V and 5 bases from J, leaving 15 bases between. From germline, CDR1 is SGHNT and CDR2 YYREEE (reference sequence). This CDR3 spans 14 amino acids. The CDR3 loop reads CASSSASTRNEQYF. CDR3 nucleotides: TGTGCCAGCAGCTCCGCCAGTACGAGGAACGAGCAGTACTTC. Full variable domain (outside the CDR3, taken from reference TRBV5-4 and TRBJ2-7): ETGVTQSPTHLIKTRGQQVTLRCSSQSGHNTVSWYQQALGQGPQFIFQYYREEENGRGNFPPRFSGLQFPNYSSELNVNALELDDSALYLCASSSASTRNEQYFGPGTRLTVT.

V is TRBV20-1 and J is TRBJ2-1; tentative D call: TRBD1 (6 bases). Germline loops: CDR1 DFQATT, CDR2 SNEGSKA (reference sequence). The CDR3 spans 11 residues. In nucleotides, the CDR3 is TGCAGCGCAAACAGGGACAATGAGCAGTTCTTC. Translating gives CSANRDNEQFF.

The chain is built from TRBV7-6 and TRBJ2-2; D possibly corresponds to TRBD2 (6 bases). Germline V lookup: CDR1 SGHVS, CDR2 FNYEAQ. V lost 5 bases and J lost 6, with 16 bases in between. The CDR3 loop spans 15 amino acids. For the CDR3, the DNA is TGTGCCAGCAGCCCCGGGACTCCAGTCGCCGGGGAGCTGTTTTTT. Its protein is CASSPGTPVAGELFF.

The chain has TRBV7-6 and TRBJ1-5; 10 positions agree with TRBD1. The CDR3 consists of 15 residues. Trimming cost V 5 bases and J 4 bases; bases outside gene matches: 5. The germline V gene encodes CDR1 SGHVS and CDR2 FNYEAQ. The CDR3 DNA sequence: TGTGCCAGCAGCATCGGGACAGGGGAGAATCAGCCCCAGCATTTT. This codes for CASSIGTGENQPQHF.

The rearrangement links TRBV10-2 to TRBJ1-2; TRBD1 is a possible D gene (6 bases). This CDR3 region has 13 residues. The germline V gene encodes CDR1 WSHSY and CDR2 SAAADI. V shed 6 bases and J shed 4 bases, with 12 bases lying between them. The CDR3 sequence is CASRPDRLYGYTF. In nucleotides, the CDR3 is TGCGCCAGCAGGCCCGACAGGCTCTATGGCTACACCTTC.

Only one count was recorded for this clone. The V call is TRBV29-1, the J call TRBJ2-1; TRBD2 aligns across 10 bases. V was clipped by 1 base and J by 5 bases; unmatched bases: 5. This CDR3 region has 15 residues. CDR1 SQVTM and CDR2 ANQGSEA come from the germline V gene. In DNA form, the CDR3 reads TGCAGCGTTGAAGGGACTAGCGGACCCGACAATGAGCAGTTCTTC. Protein sequence: CSVEGTSGPDNEQFF.

This CDR3 reads CASSKTSGVSTGELFF. DNA of the CDR3: TGTGCCAGCAGCAAAACTAGCGGGGTTAGCACCGGGGAGCTGTTTTTT. V and J are TRBV7-6 and TRBJ2-2, with TRBD2 identical over 10 bases. Germline V gene sequence: CDR1 SGHVS, CDR2 FNYEAQ. J was trimmed by 4 bases and V by 5 bases; bases with no gene match: 7. This CDR3 region has 16 residues.

The DNA for the CDR3 is TGTGCCACCAGCAGCCCTAGGACAGTAGATGGCTACACCTTC. It translates to CATSSPRTVDGYTF. V is TRBV15 and J is TRBJ1-2, with a tentative D call TRBD1 (6 bases). CDR3 size: 14 residues. Trimming stripped 3 bases from V and 6 bases from J, with 14 bases between. CDR1 and CDR2 from the germline V gene are LNHNV and YYDKDF (reference sequence).

The chain uses TRBV10-2 and TRBJ2-7; 7 bases match TRBD1. Germline trimming cut 4 bases from V and 2 bases from J; bases unmatched to any gene: 2. Germline-derived CDR1 and CDR2 are WSHSY and SAAADI. CDR3 length equals 13 residues. CDR3 region: CASSAGTAYEQYF. The CDR3 bases are TGCGCCAGCAGTGCTGGGACAGCCTACGAGCAGTACTTC.

The CDR3 nucleotides read TGCGCCAGCAGCTTGATTGTGGGGCAGAATAATTCACCCCTCCACTTT. Its protein product is CASSLIVGQNNSPLHF. This chain joins TRBV5-1 and TRBJ1-6; a possible D gene is TRBD1 (5 bases). This CDR3 is 16 amino acids long. CDR1 is SGHRS, CDR2 YFSETQ, per germline. The ends were cut back, 1 base at V and 5 bases at J, with 13 bases in the middle.

The chain links TRBV6-5 to TRBJ2-1; 9 nucleotides align to TRBD1. V was clipped by 6 bases and J by 9 bases; unmatched bases: 6. Per germline, CDR1 MNHEY and CDR2 SVGAGI. The CDR3 is made up of 13 amino acids. CDR3 in DNA: TGTGCCAGCAGACGGGACAGGGTCGGTGAGCAGTTCTTC. Its translation: CASRRDRVGEQFF.

This clone was recorded a few times. V is TRBV28 and J is TRBJ2-5; TRBD2 agrees at 10 bases. The germline V gene has CDR1 MDHEN and CDR2 SYDVKM. CDR3 size: 15 residues. The J segment lost 2 bases and the V segment lost 4 bases, leaving 4 bases of the junction unmatched. The chain's CDR3 is CASSSTSGPQETQYF. The CDR3 DNA reads TGTGCCAGCAGTTCGACTAGCGGGCCTCAAGAGACCCAGTACTTC. The variable domain in full, completed from reference TRBV28 and TRBJ2-5, reads DVKVTQSSRYLVKRTGEKVFLECVQDMDHENMFWYRQDPGLGLRLIYFSYDVKMKEKGDIPEGYSVSREKKERFSLILESASTNQTSMYLCASSSTSGPQETQYFGPGTRLLVL.

The CDR3 region has the DNA TGTGCCAGCAGCAGACAGGGAGGTGATGAAAAACTGTTTTTT. Its translation is CASSRQGGDEKLFF. J is TRBJ1-4 and V is TRBV6-5; 7 positions match TRBD1. Germline-derived CDR1 and CDR2 are MNHEY and SVGAGI. V lost 6 bases, J lost 6 bases, and 7 bases stayed unmatched. The CDR3 sequence is 14 residues long.

V gene TRBV15 combines with J gene TRBJ2-2; D is ambiguous. The germline V gene has CDR1 LNHNV and CDR2 YYDKDF (reference sequence). V was shortened by 5 bases and J by 7 bases, with 14 bases between the two germline ends. This CDR3 has 14 amino acids. The CDR3 spells CATSPWSGGGELFF. The CDR3 DNA is TGTGCCACCAGCCCCTGGAGTGGTGGCGGGGAGCTGTTTTTT.

The J gene is TRBJ1-2, the V gene TRBV19; TRBD1 aligns across 7 bases. The length of the CDR3 is 15 residues. V shed 5 bases, J shed 3 bases, and the junction held 9 bases outside the gene matches. The germline V gene has CDR1 LNHDA and CDR2 SQIVND (reference sequence). CDR3 DNA: TGTGCCAGTAGTGTCTATAGGGGGCGCGACTATGGCTACACCTTC. This sequence encodes CASSVYRGRDYGYTF.

The genes are TRBV11-2 and TRBJ2-5; tentatively, D is TRBD2 (6 bases). Trimming cost V 1 base and J 1 base, with 10 bases left between them. CDR1 and CDR2 (germline): SGHAT, FQNNGV. This CDR3 spans 15 amino acids. As DNA, the CDR3 is TGTGCCAGCAGCTTAGGTAGCGGTAGCCAAGAGACCCAGTACTTC. Translated, it gives CASSLGSGSQETQYF.

The rearrangement joins TRBV6-6 to TRBJ2-2, with D unresolved. CDR1 and CDR2 from the germline V gene are MNHNY and SVGAGI (reference sequence). The CDR3 loop spans 15 amino acids. V was clipped by 0 bases and J by 2 bases, with 7 bases between them. The CDR3 spells CASSYSGPNTGELFF. CDR3 DNA: TGTGCCAGCAGTTACTCGGGCCCCAACACCGGGGAGCTGTTTTTT.